The rows below give T cell receptor beta chains drawn from one sample of a study of siplizumab effects on memory and regulatory T cells. TCRdb's copy holds only in-frame clones and misses some; the assay was immunoSEQ multiplex PCR. Among 100,000 or so clones listed, approximately 94% were seen once. The sample consisted of CD4+ T cells sorted from blood. All receptors derive from a human donor in good health. Both conserved end residues are part of each CDR3. A D gene is named only where the DNA matches it firmly. The size field is filled for only some rows; it gives once, few, many or a size class.

NA | TRBD1 | TRBJ1-4 | 15 | TRBV11-3 | TGTGCCAGCAGCTCACCGGACAGGCGTGGAGAAAAACTGTTTTTT | CASSSPDRRGEKLFF
NA | TRBD2 | TRBJ2-1 | 15 | TRBV9 | TGTGCCAGCAGCGTGACTAGCGGGTTCTCAAATGAGCAGTTCTTC | CASSVTSGFSNEQFF
NA | NA | TRBJ1-1 | 15 | TRBV5-1 | TGCGCCAGCAGCTTGTCCTTAACAGGGAACACTGAAGCTTTCTTT | CASSLSLTGNTEAFF
NA | TRBD2 | TRBJ2-3 | 17 | TRBV5-1 | TGCGCCAGCAGCTTAGCGCTAGCGGGAGGGCCCACAGATACGCAGTATTTT | CASSLALAGGPTDTQYF
NA | TRBD1 | TRBJ1-1 | 13 | TRBV11-1 | TGTGCCAGCAGCAGGACAGGGGGGACTGAAGCTTTCTTT | CASSRTGGTEAFF
NA | NA | TRBJ2-2 | 14 | TRBV6-6 | TGTGCCAGCAGTTACAGAGCGAACACCGGGGAGCTGTTTTTT | CASSYRANTGELFF
NA | TRBD2 | TRBJ2-1 | 18 | TRBV7-3 | TGTGCCAGCAGCCTACTCCCCTCTCGACTAGCGGGCTACAATGAGCAGTTCTTC | CASSLLPSRLAGYNEQFF
NA | NA | TRBJ2-3 | 14 | TRBV9 | TGTGCCAGCAGCGTAGTTGACGGGTTGGATACGCAGTATTTT | CASSVVDGLDTQYF
NA | TRBD2 | TRBJ2-5 | 15 | TRBV18 | TGTGCCAGCTCACCGGTTAGCGGGACTCAAGAGACCCAGTACTTC | CASSPVSGTQETQYF
NA | NA | TRBJ2-7 | 12 | TRBV14 | TGTGCCAGCAGCCAACGAGTGGGTCGGCAGTACTTC | CASSQRVGRQYF
NA | NA | TRBJ1-1 | 10 | TRBV30 | TGTGCCTGGAGTGTGCCTGAAGCTTTCTTT | CAWSVPEAFF
NA | NA | TRBJ1-6 | 14 | TRBV9 | TGTGCCAGCAGCCTGCTGGAGGGTAATTCACCCCTCCACTTT | CASSLLEGNSPLHF
NA | NA | TRBJ2-2 | 14 | TRBV7-9 | TGTGCCAGCAGCCCGACAGCGAACACCGGGGAGCTGTTTTTT | CASSPTANTGELFF
NA | TRBD1 | TRBJ2-2 | 15 | TRBV12-5 | TGTGCTAGTGGTACCGGACAGGGGTACACCGGGGAGCTGTTTTTT | CASGTGQGYTGELFF
NA | TRBD1 | TRBJ1-5 | 16 | TRBV6-1 | TGTGCCAGCAGTGAAGGGGACAGGCCTCCCAATCAGCCCCAGCATTTT | CASSEGDRPPNQPQHF
once | NA | TRBJ2-5 | 14 | TRBV5-4 | TGTGCCAGCAGCCCGGTGGGGGGCTGGGAGACCCAGTACTTC | CASSPVGGWETQYF
NA | NA | TRBJ2-4 | 13 | TRBV14 | TGTGCCAGCAGCCAGGGGGCAAGAAACATTCAGTACTTC | CASSQGARNIQYF
NA | NA | TRBJ1-1 | 14 | TRBV5-8 | TGTGCCAGCAGCTTGGCCAGGCCGGGGACTGAAGCTTTCTTT | CASSLARPGTEAFF
NA | NA | TRBJ2-7 | 13 | TRBV6-1 | TGTGCCAGCAGTGAACGCAGACGCCACGAGCAGTACTTC | CASSERRRHEQYF
few | TRBD1 | TRBJ1-6 | 16 | TRBV18 | TGTGCCAGCTCACCAAACGGACAGGGGGGAGGCTCACCCCTCCACTTT | CASSPNGQGGGSPLHF
NA | NA | TRBJ2-7 | 13 | TRBV7-2 | TGTGCCAGCAGCTACCAGGATTCCTACGAGCAGTACTTC | CASSYQDSYEQYF
NA | TRBD2 | TRBJ2-3 | 17 | TRBV7-9 | TGTGCCAGCAGCTTCGGGCTAGCGGGGGGGGACACAGATACGCAGTATTTT | CASSFGLAGGDTDTQYF
NA | NA | TRBJ1-2 | 16 | TRBV4-2 | TGTGCCAGCAGCCAAGATGGGACTCCGGGGGACTATGGCTACACCTTC | CASSQDGTPGDYGYTF
NA | NA | TRBJ2-5 | 14 | TRBV5-1 | TGCGCCAGCAGCTTGGCGGGCAGGGCTGAGACCCAGTACTTC | CASSLAGRAETQYF
once | NA | TRBJ2-5 | 13 | TRBV6-4 | TGTGCCAGCAGTAAGGGGCCCCAAGAGACCCAGTACTTC | CASSKGPQETQYF
once | NA | TRBJ2-2 | 15 | TRBV11-3 | TGTGCCAGCAGCCCAGGGTTCGTCAGGTTGGGGGAGCTGTTTTTT | CASSPGFVRLGELFF
NA | NA | TRBJ2-7 | 15 | TRBV5-6 | TGTGCCAGCAGCCCTATTTTGGCGGTGGGCTACGAGCAGTACTTC | CASSPILAVGYEQYF
NA | TRBD2 | TRBJ2-1 | 14 | TRBV5-1 | TGCGCCAGCAGCCAGAGCGGGAGCCCCGATGAGCAGTTCTTC | CASSQSGSPDEQFF
once | NA | TRBJ2-1 | 11 | TRBV25-1 | TGTGCCAGCGGGAGTCTAGGCGTGCAGTTCTTC | CASGSLGVQFF
NA | TRBD2 | TRBJ2-7 | 13 | TRBV9 | TGTGCCAGCAGCGCAACTAGCGGCTACGAGCAGTACTTC | CASSATSGYEQYF
few | NA | TRBJ1-1 | 15 | TRBV29-1 | TGCAGCGTTGATTTGGACACCTCCCTGAACACTGAAGCTTTCTTT | CSVDLDTSLNTEAFF
NA | TRBD2 | TRBJ2-1 | 16 | TRBV7-2 | TGTGCCAGCAGCGGACCCGGGACTAGCTCCTACAATGAGCAGTTCTTC | CASSGPGTSSYNEQFF
NA | NA | TRBJ2-7 | 12 | TRBV27 | TGTGCCAGCAGTCCTGAAGGGGTCGAGCAGTACTTC | CASSPEGVEQYF
NA | NA | TRBJ1-4 | 14 | TRBV29-1 | TGCAGCGTTGAAGAGCCGAACCGGGGTGAAAAACTGTTTTTT | CSVEEPNRGEKLFF
once | NA | TRBJ2-5 | 12 | TRBV6-5 | TGTGCCAGCAGTCCCTCCAGGGAGACCCAGTACTTC | CASSPSRETQYF
NA | NA | TRBJ2-2 | 17 | TRBV7-9 | TGTGCCAGCAGCTTAGCGAGCCTAGCTGCGGGGACCGGGGAGCTGTTTTTT | CASSLASLAAGTGELFF
NA | NA | TRBJ1-2 | 16 | TRBV4-1 | TGCGCCAGCAGCCAAGATAGGACGGCCCGTAACTATGGCTACACCTTC | CASSQDRTARNYGYTF
NA | TRBD1 | TRBJ2-7 | 17 | TRBV4-2 | TGTGCCAGCAGCCGGACAGGCGTCGGCGTGGGCTCCTACGAGCAGTACTTC | CASSRTGVGVGSYEQYF
NA | NA | TRBJ1-1 | 11 | TRBV6-1 | TGTGCCAGCAGCAGGAACACTGAAGCTTTCTTT | CASSRNTEAFF
NA | NA | TRBJ2-7 | 13 | TRBV7-9 | TGTGCCAGCAGATGGGGTGGGGGCTACGAGCAGTACTTC | CASRWGGGYEQYF
once | TRBD2 | TRBJ2-7 | 13 | TRBV13 | TGTGCCAGTATAGGCGGGAGTCTTTACGAGCAGTACTTC | CASIGGSLYEQYF
NA | TRBD2 | TRBJ2-2 | 18 | TRBV9 | TGTGCCAGCAGCGTATCTAGACTAGCGGGGGGTGGCACCGGGGAGCTGTTTTTT | CASSVSRLAGGGTGELFF
NA | NA | TRBJ1-1 | 14 | TRBV11-3 | TGTGCCAGCAGCTTAGATCACTTCAGCACTGAAGCTTTCTTT | CASSLDHFSTEAFF
NA | TRBD1 | TRBJ2-7 | 14 | TRBV6-5 | TGTGCCAGCAGTTACAGGGGGCCGCTCTACGAGCAGTACTTC | CASSYRGPLYEQYF
NA | TRBD2 | TRBJ2-5 | 16 | TRBV11-2 | TGTGCCAGCAGCTTAGTGAATAGCGGGGGGGCCGAGACCCAGTACTTC | CASSLVNSGGAETQYF
NA | NA | TRBJ2-1 | 13 | TRBV25-1 | TGTGCCAGCAGTCTTGCGCCCTACAATGAGCAGTTCTTC | CASSLAPYNEQFF
NA | NA | TRBJ1-5 | 15 | TRBV19 | TGTGCCAGTAGACAACGGTTGGGCGGCAATCAGCCCCAGCATTTT | CASRQRLGGNQPQHF
NA | NA | TRBJ1-4 | 21 | TRBV5-1 | TGCGCCAGCAGCTTGGGGGCCAGGCAACCCCCGGGGCCGACAACTAATGAAAAACTGTTTTTT | CASSLGARQPPGPTTNEKLFF
NA | TRBD2 | TRBJ2-3 | 13 | TRBV5-4 | TGTGCCAGCAGCCGGGAGGGTCAAGATACGCAGTATTTT | CASSREGQDTQYF
NA | NA | TRBJ1-3 | 12 | TRBV30 | TGTGCCTGGAGTGTACGGGTAAACACCATATATTTT | CAWSVRVNTIYF
NA | NA | TRBJ1-2 | 13 | TRBV28 | TGTGCCAGCAGGAGAGGGATCAACTATGGCTACACCTTC | CASRRGINYGYTF
NA | TRBD1 | TRBJ2-7 | 14 | TRBV11-2 | TGTGCCAGCAGCGCAAACAGGGGGACGGGCGAGCAGTACTTC | CASSANRGTGEQYF
NA | NA | TRBJ1-2 | 12 | TRBV30 | TGTGCCTGGAGTGACAATTCTTATGGCTACACCTTC | CAWSDNSYGYTF
NA | NA | TRBJ2-2 | 13 | TRBV7-8 | TGTGCCAGCAGCTGGGAGGACACCGGGGAGCTGTTTTTT | CASSWEDTGELFF
NA | NA | TRBJ2-5 | 13 | TRBV18 | TGTGCCAGCTCACCTTTGAATTTAGAGACCCAGTACTTC | CASSPLNLETQYF
NA | NA | TRBJ2-7 | 14 | TRBV18 | TGTGCCAGCTCACCTACACTGGACTCCTACGAGCAGTACTTC | CASSPTLDSYEQYF
NA | NA | TRBJ2-5 | 13 | TRBV5-1 | TGCGCCAGCAGCTTGGGCCGTCGGGAGACCCAGTACTTC | CASSLGRRETQYF
NA | NA | TRBJ1-1 | 16 | TRBV5-5 | TGTGCCAGCAGCTTTTTGTCAGGGCCAATGAACACTGAAGCTTTCTTT | CASSFLSGPMNTEAFF
NA | TRBD2 | TRBJ2-3 | 16 | TRBV4-2 | TGTGCCAGCAGCCAAGAGGCCAGCGGGACGTCGGATACGCAGTATTTT | CASSQEASGTSDTQYF